This T cell receptor (beta chain) appears in the sequencing data of a study of cytomegalovirus exposure and HLA in healthy donors. Study background: A previous analysis identified 95 million to 120 million unique TCR beta sequences derived from 180 million or so T cells. Points from the study as a whole: Earlier analysis yielded a pattern in which most TCR beta V segments were productive about 90% or about 30% of the time. Among TCR beta chains of equal frequency, HLA-associated ones were more clonally expanded in a later analysis.

Worth noting for this clone: Its cognate antigen is unknown.

PCR was performed using 60 Vbeta and 13 Jbeta primers. TCRdb's table, derived via immunoSEQ multiplex PCR, lists solely in-frame clones and lacks some. The sample lists some 150,000 clones; 70% to 80% were seen once. This CDR3 is 16 amino acids long. The V gene end was trimmed by 4 bases and the J gene end by 1 base; junction bases not matched to a gene: 7. Looked up from germline, CDR1 is SGHRS and CDR2 is YFSETQ. V gene TRBV5-1 combines with J gene TRBJ2-5, with 10 bases aligning to TRBD2. The receptor was derived from a woman aged 45 to 65 in good health and CMV-seronegative. The sequenced sample was PBMCs. Here the CDR3 DNA reads TGCGCCAGCAGCCAGGCAGCGGGGGGGCGCCAAGAGACCCAGTACTTC. Protein sequence: CASSQAAGGRQETQYF.